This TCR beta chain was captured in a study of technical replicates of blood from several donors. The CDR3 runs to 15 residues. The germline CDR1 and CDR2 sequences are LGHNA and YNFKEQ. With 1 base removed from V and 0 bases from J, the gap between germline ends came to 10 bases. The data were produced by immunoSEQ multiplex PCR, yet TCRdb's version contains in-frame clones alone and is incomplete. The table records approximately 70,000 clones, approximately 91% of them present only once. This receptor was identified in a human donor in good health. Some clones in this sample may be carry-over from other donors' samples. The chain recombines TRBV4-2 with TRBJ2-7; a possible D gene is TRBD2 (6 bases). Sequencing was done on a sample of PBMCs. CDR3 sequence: CASSQGGTDSYEQYF. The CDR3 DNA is TGTGCCAGCAGCCAAGGCGGGACCGACTCCTACGAGCAGTACTTC.